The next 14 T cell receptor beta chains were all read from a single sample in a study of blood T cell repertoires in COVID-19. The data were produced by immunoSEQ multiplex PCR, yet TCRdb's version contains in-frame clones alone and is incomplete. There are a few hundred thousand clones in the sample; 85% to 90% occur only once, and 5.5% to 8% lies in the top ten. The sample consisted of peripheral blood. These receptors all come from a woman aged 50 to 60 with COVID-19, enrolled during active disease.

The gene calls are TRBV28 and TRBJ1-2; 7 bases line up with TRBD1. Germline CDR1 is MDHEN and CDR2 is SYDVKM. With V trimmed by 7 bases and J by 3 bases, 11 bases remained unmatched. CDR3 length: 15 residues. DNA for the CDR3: TGTGCCAGCAACCTCGGGGACAGTCCCTACTATGGCTACACCTTC. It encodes CASNLGDSPYYGYTF.

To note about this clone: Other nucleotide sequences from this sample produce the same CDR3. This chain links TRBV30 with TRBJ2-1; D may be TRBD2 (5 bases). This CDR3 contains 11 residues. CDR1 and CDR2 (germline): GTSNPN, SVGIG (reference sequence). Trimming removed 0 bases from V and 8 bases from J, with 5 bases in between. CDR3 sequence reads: CAWSVLDEQFF. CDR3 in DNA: TGTGCCTGGAGTGTACTAGATGAGCAGTTCTTC.

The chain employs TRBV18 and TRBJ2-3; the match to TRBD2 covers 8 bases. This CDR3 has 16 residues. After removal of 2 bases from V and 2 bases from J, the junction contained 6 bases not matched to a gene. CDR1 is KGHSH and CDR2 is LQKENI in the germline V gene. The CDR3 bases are TGTGCCAGCTCACCAAGACGAGCGGGAGCCACAGATACGCAGTATTTT. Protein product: CASSPRRAGATDTQYF.

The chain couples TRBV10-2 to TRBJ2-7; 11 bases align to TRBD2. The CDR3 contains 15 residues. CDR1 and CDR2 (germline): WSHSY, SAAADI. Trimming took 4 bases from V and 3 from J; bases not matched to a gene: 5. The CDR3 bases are TGCGCCAGCAGTGGACCCACTAGCGGGAGCTACGAGCAGTACTTC. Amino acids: CASSGPTSGSYEQYF.

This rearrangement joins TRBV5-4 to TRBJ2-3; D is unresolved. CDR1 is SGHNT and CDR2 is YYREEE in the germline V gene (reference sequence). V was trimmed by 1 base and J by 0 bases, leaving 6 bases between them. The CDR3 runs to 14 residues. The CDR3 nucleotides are TGTGCCAGCAGCTTGCAGATAAGCACAGATACGCAGTATTTT. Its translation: CASSLQISTDTQYF.

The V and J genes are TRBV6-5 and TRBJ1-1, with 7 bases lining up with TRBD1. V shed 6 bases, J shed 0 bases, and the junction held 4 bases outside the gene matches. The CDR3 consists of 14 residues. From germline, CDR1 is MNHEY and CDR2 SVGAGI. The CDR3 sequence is CASRPGQMNTEAFF. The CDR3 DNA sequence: TGTGCCAGCAGGCCGGGACAGATGAACACTGAAGCTTTCTTT.

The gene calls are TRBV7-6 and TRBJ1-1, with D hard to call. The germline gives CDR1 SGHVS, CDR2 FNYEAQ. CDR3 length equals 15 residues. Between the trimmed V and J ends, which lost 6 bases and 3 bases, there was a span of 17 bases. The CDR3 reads CASRKEPSGDTEAFF. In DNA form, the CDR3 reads TGTGCCAGCAGAAAGGAGCCCTCGGGTGACACTGAAGCTTTCTTT.

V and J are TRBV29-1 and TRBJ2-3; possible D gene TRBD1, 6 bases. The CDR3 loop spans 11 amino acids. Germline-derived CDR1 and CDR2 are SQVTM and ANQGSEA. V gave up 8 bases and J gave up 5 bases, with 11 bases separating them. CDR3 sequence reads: CSPRDKDTQYF. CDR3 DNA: TGCAGCCCCCGGGACAAAGATACGCAGTATTTT.

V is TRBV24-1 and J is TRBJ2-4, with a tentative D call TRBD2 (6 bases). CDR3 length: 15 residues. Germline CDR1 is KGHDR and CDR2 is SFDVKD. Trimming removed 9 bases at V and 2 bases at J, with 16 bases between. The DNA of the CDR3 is TGTGCCACCGGAGAAGCGGGCGGGCCCAAAAACATTCAGTACTTC. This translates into CATGEAGGPKNIQYF.

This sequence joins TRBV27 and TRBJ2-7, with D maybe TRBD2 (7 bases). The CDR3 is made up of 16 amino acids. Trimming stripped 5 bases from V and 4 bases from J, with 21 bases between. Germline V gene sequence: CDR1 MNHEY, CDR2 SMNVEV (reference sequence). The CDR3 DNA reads TGTGCCAGCAGTCTAAGGACGGGGGGCAGGGTATACGAGCAGTACTTC. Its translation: CASSLRTGGRVYEQYF.

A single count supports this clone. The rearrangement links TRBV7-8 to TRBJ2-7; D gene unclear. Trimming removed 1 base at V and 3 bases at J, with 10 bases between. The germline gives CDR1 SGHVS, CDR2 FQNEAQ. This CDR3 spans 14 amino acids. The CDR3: CASSLDPGGYEQYF. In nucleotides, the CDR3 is TGTGCCAGCAGCTTAGACCCCGGCGGCTACGAGCAGTACTTC.

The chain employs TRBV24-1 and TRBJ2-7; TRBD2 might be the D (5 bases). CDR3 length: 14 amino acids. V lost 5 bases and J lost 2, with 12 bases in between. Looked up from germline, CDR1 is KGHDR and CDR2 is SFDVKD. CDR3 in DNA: TGTGCCACCAGTGTATCCGGGGTGCCCTACGAGCAGTACTTC. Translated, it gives CATSVSGVPYEQYF.

Here the CDR3 DNA reads TGTGCCAGCAGCTCATACAATGAGCAGTTCTTC. It is translated as CASSSYNEQFF. The chain carries TRBV5-4 and TRBJ2-1; D uncertain. Trimming cost V 3 bases and J 4 bases, with 2 bases left between them. This CDR3 has 11 amino acids. Germline CDR1 is SGHNT and CDR2 is YYREEE (reference sequence).

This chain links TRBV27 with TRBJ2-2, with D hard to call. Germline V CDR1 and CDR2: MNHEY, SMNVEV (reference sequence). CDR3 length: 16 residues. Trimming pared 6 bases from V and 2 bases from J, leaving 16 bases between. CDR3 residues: CASSRSPTQNTGELFF. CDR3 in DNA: TGTGCCAGCAGCCGGAGCCCGACGCAAAACACCGGGGAGCTGTTTTTT.